This T cell receptor (beta chain) was identified in a study of blood T cells in healthy people across ages. This CDR3 region has 15 residues. CDR1 SGHTA and CDR2 FQGTGA come from the germline V gene. Trimming shortened V by 5 bases and J by 0 bases, and 12 bases separated the two germline ends. The use of a sample-barcoded 5' primer and a J-beta primer mix characterized a second PCR of about 7 to 12 cycles. TCRdb re-called the 5' RACE reads with MiXCR, one entry per CDR3 protein. The data show more than 750,000 distinct CDR3 sequences, 29% seen once. These data were likewise used in another study, on T cells of mothers and their children. That source adds: Donation came from a few healthy Caucasian mothers together with their six children.

The sequence was obtained from a woman aged 40 to 50 in good health. The genes are TRBV7-3 and TRBJ2-3; D is perhaps TRBD1 or TRBD2 (6 bases each). The source material was blood. CDR3 sequence reads: CASSPGGHSTDTQYF. CDR3 sequence (DNA): TGTGCCAGCAGCCCCGGGGGACATAGCACAGATACGCAGTATTTT.